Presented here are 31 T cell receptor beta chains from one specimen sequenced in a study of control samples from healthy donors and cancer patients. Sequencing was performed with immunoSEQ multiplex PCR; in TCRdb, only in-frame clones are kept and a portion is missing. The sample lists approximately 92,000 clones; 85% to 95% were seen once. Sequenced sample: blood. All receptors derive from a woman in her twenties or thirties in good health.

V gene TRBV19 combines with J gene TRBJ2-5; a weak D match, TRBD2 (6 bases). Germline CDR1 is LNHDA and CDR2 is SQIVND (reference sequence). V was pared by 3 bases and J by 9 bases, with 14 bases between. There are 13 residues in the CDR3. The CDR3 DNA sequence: TGTGCCAGTAGTATCAGCGTCCCGGGGGCCCAGTACTTC. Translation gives CASSISVPGAQYF.

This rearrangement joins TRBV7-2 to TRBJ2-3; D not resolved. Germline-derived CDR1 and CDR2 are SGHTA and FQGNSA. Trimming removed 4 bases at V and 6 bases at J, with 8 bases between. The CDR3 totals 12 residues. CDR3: CASSWGYDTQYF. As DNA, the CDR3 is TGTGCCAGCAGCTGGGGTTACGATACGCAGTATTTT. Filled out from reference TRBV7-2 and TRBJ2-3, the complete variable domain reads GAGVSQSPSNKVTEKGKDVELRCDPISGHTALYWYRQSLGQGLEFLIYFQGNSAPDKSGLPSDRFSAERTGGSVSTLTIQRTQQEDSAVYLCASSWGYDTQYFGPGTRLTVL.

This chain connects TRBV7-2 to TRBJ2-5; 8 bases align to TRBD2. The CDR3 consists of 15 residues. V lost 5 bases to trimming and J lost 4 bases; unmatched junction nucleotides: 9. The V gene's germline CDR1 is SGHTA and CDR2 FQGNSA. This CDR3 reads CASSARLGRGETQYF. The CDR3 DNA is TGTGCCAGCAGCGCCCGCCTCGGGAGGGGAGAGACCCAGTACTTC.

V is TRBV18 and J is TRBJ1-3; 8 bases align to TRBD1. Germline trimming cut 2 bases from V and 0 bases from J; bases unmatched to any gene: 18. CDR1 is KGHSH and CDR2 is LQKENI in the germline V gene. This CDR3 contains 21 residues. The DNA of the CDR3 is TGTGCCAGCTCACCAAGCATTCTCACAGGGGGTGACTCTCTCTCTGGAAACACCATATATTTT. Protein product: CASSPSILTGGDSLSGNTIYF.

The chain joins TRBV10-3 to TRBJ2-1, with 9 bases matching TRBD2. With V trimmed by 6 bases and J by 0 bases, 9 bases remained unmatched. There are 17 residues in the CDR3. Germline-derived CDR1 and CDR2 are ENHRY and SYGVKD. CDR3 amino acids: CAIRTSLAGSSYNEQFF. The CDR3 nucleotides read TGTGCCATCAGGACCAGTCTAGCGGGAAGCTCCTACAATGAGCAGTTCTTC.

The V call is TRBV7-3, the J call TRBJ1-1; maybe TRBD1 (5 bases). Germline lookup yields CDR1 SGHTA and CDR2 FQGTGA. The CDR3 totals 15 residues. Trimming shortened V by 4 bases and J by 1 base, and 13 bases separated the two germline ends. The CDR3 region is CASSSGQVGNTEAFF. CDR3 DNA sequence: TGTGCCAGCAGCTCAGGGCAGGTCGGGAACACTGAAGCTTTCTTT.

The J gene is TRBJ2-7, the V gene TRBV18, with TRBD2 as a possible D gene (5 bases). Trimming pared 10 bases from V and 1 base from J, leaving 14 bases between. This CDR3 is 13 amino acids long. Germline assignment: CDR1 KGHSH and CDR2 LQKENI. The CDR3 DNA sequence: TGTGCCACTCACCGGACTGATTCCTACGAGCAGTACTTC. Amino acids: CATHRTDSYEQYF.

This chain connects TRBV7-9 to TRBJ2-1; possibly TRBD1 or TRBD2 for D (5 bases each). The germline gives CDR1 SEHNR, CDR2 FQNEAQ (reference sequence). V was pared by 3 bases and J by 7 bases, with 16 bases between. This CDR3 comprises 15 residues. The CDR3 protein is CASSFGGPSENEQFF. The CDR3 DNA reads TGTGCCAGCAGCTTTGGGGGACCTTCTGAGAATGAGCAGTTCTTC.

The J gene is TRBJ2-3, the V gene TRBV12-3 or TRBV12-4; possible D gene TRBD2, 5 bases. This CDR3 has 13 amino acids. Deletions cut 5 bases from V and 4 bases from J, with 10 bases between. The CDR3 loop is CASSPPDSDTQYF. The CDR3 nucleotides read TGTGCCAGCAGTCCCCCGGACTCAGATACGCAGTATTTT.

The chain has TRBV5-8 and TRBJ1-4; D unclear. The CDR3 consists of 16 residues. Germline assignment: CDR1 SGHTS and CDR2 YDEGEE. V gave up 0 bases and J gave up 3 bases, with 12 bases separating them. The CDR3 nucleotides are TGTGCCAGCAGCTTGGATTCTGGGAACGCTAATGAAAAACTGTTTTTT. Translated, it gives CASSLDSGNANEKLFF.

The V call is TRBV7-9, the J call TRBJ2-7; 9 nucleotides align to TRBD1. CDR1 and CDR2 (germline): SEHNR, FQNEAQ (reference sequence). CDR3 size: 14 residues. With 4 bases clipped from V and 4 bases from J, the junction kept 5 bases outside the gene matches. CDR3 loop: CASSSTGGSYEQYF. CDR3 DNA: TGTGCCAGCAGCTCAACAGGGGGCAGTTACGAGCAGTACTTC.

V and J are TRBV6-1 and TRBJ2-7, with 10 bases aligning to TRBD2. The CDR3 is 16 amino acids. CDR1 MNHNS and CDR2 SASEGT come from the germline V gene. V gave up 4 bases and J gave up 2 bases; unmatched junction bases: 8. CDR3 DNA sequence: TGTGCCAGCAGTGTGGATCAGCGGGAGGGCGCCTACGAGCAGTACTTC. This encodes CASSVDQREGAYEQYF.

This CDR3 is CASSPSGTVDQPQHF. The CDR3 region has the DNA TGTGCCAGCAGTCCATCCGGGACGGTGGATCAGCCCCAGCATTTT. This chain connects TRBV2 to TRBJ1-5, with D possibly TRBD1 on 5 matching bases. Trimming removed 5 bases at V and 5 bases at J, with 16 bases between. Germline CDR1 and CDR2: SNHLY and FYNNEI. CDR3 length: 15 amino acids.

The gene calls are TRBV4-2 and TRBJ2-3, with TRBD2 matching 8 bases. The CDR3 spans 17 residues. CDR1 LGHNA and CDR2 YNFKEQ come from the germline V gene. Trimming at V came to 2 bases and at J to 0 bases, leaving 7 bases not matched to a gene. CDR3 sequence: CASSQKSPSGSTDTQYF. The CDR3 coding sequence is TGTGCCAGCAGCCAAAAATCTCCTAGCGGGAGCACAGATACGCAGTATTTT.

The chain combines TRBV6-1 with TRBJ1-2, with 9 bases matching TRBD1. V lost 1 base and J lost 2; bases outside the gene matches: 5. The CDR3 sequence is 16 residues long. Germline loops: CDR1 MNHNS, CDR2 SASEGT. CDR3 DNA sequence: TGTGCCAGCAGTGAAGTGGGGACAGGGCTAAACTATGGCTACACCTTC. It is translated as CASSEVGTGLNYGYTF.

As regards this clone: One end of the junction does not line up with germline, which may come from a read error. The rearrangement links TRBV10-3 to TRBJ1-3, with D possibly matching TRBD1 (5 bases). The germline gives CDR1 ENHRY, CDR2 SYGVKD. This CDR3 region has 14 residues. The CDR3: CAISRDESGRHHDF. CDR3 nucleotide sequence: TGTGCCATCAGTAGGGACGAGTCGGGCCGACACCATGATTTT.

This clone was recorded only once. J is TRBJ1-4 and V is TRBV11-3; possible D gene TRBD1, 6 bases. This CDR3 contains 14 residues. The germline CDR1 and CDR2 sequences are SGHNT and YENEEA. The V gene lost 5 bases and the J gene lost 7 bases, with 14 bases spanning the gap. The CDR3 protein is CASSVQGTSEKLFF. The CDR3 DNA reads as TGTGCCAGCAGCGTACAGGGTACCTCTGAAAAACTGTTTTTT.

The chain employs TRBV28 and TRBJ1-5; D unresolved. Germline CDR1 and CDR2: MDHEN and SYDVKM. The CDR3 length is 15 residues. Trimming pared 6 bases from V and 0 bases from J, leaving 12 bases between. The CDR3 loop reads CASRVPLSSNQPQHF. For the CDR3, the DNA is TGTGCCAGCAGGGTTCCCCTGAGTAGCAATCAGCCCCAGCATTTT. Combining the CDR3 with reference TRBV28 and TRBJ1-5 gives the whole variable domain DVKVTQSSRYLVKRTGEKVFLECVQDMDHENMFWYRQDPGLGLRLIYFSYDVKMKEKGDIPEGYSVSREKKERFSLILESASTNQTSMYLCASRVPLSSNQPQHFGDGTRLSIL.

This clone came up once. CDR3 loop: CASSLNTLPGQVSYGYTF. DNA of the CDR3: TGTGCCAGTAGTCTGAACACCCTCCCGGGACAGGTCAGCTATGGCTACACCTTC. This chain joins TRBV19 and TRBJ1-2, with 8 bases matching TRBD1. Germline V gene lookup returns CDR1 LNHDA and CDR2 SQIVND (reference sequence). This CDR3 comprises 18 residues. Trimming took 5 bases from V and 4 from J; bases not matched to a gene: 18.

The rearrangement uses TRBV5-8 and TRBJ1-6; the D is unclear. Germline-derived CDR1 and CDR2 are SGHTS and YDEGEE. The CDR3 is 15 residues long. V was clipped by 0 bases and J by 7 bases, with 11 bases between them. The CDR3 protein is CASSLGQVTNSPLHF. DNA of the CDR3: TGTGCCAGCAGCTTGGGACAAGTAACGAATTCACCCCTCCACTTT.

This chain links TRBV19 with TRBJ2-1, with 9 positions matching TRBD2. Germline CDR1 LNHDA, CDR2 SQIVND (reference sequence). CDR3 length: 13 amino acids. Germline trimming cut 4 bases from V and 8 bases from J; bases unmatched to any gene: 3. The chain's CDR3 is CASSNVAGDEQFF. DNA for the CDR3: TGTGCCAGTAGTAACGTAGCGGGAGATGAGCAGTTCTTC.

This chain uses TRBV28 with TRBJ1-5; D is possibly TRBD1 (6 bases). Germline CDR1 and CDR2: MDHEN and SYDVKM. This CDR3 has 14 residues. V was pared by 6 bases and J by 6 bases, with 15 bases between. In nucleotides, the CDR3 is TGTGCCAGCAGACTCAGGGGAGATCGTCAGCCCCAGCATTTT. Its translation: CASRLRGDRQPQHF.

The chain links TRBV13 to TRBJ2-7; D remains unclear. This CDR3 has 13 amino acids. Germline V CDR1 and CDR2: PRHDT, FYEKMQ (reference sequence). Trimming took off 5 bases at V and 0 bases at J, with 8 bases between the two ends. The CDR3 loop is CASSPSSSYEQYF. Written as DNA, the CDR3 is TGTGCCAGCAGCCCCAGCAGCTCCTACGAGCAGTACTTC. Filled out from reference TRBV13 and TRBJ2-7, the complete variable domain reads AAGVIQSPRHLIKEKRETATLKCYPIPRHDTVYWYQQGPGQDPQFLISFYEKMQSDKGSIPDRFSAQQFSDYHSELNMSSLELGDSALYFCASSPSSSYEQYFGPGTRLTVT.

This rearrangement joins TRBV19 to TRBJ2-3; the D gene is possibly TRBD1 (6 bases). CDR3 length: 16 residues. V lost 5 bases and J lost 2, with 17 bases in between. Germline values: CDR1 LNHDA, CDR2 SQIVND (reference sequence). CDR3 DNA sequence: TGTGCCAGTAGTGGACGGACAGCGACCTTCACAGATACGCAGTATTTT. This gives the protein CASSGRTATFTDTQYF.

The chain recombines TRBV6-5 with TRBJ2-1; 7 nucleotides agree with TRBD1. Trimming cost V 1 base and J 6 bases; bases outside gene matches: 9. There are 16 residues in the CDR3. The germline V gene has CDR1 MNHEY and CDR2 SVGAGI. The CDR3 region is CASSYYTGAHLNEQFF. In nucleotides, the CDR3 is TGTGCCAGCAGTTACTACACAGGGGCACACCTCAATGAGCAGTTCTTC.

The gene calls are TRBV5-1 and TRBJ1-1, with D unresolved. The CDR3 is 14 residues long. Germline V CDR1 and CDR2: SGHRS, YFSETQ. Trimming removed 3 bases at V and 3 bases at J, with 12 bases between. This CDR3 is CASSSRVSDTEAFF. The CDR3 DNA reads TGCGCCAGCAGCTCAAGGGTATCTGACACTGAAGCTTTCTTT.

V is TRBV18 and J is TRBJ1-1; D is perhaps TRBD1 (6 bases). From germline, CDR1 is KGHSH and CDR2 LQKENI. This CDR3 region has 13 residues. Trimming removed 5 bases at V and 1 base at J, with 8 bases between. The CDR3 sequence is CASSSDRNTEAFF. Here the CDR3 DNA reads TGTGCCAGCTCATCGGACAGGAACACTGAAGCTTTCTTT.

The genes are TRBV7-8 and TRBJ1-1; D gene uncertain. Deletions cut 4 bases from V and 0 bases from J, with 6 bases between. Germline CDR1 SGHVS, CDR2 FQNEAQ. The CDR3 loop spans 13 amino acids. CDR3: CASSWGMNTEAFF. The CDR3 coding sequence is TGTGCCAGCAGCTGGGGAATGAACACTGAAGCTTTCTTT. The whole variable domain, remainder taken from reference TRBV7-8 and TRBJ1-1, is GAGVSQSPRYKVAKRGQDVALRCDPISGHVSLFWYQQALGQGPEFLTYFQNEAQLDKSGLPSDRFFAERPEGSVSTLKIQRTQQEDSAVYLCASSWGMNTEAFFGQGTRLTVV.

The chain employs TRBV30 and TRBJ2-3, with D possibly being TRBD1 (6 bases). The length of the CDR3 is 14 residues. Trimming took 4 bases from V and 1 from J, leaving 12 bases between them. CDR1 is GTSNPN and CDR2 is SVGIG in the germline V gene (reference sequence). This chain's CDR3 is CAWMAPGGTDTQYF. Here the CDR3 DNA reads TGTGCCTGGATGGCTCCAGGGGGCACAGATACGCAGTATTTT.

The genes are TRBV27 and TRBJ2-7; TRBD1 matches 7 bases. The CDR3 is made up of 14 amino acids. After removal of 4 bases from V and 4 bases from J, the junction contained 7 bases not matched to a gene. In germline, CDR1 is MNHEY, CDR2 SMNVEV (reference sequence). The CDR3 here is CASSYRDRNYEQYF. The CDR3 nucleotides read TGTGCCAGCAGTTATCGGGACAGAAATTACGAGCAGTACTTC.

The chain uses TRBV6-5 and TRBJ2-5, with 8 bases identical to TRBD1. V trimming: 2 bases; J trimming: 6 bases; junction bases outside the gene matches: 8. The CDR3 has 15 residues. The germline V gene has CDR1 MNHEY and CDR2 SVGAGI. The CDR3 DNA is TGTGCCAGCAGTTACCAGACAGGGGCCGCCAAGACCCAGTACTTC. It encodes CASSYQTGAAKTQYF.